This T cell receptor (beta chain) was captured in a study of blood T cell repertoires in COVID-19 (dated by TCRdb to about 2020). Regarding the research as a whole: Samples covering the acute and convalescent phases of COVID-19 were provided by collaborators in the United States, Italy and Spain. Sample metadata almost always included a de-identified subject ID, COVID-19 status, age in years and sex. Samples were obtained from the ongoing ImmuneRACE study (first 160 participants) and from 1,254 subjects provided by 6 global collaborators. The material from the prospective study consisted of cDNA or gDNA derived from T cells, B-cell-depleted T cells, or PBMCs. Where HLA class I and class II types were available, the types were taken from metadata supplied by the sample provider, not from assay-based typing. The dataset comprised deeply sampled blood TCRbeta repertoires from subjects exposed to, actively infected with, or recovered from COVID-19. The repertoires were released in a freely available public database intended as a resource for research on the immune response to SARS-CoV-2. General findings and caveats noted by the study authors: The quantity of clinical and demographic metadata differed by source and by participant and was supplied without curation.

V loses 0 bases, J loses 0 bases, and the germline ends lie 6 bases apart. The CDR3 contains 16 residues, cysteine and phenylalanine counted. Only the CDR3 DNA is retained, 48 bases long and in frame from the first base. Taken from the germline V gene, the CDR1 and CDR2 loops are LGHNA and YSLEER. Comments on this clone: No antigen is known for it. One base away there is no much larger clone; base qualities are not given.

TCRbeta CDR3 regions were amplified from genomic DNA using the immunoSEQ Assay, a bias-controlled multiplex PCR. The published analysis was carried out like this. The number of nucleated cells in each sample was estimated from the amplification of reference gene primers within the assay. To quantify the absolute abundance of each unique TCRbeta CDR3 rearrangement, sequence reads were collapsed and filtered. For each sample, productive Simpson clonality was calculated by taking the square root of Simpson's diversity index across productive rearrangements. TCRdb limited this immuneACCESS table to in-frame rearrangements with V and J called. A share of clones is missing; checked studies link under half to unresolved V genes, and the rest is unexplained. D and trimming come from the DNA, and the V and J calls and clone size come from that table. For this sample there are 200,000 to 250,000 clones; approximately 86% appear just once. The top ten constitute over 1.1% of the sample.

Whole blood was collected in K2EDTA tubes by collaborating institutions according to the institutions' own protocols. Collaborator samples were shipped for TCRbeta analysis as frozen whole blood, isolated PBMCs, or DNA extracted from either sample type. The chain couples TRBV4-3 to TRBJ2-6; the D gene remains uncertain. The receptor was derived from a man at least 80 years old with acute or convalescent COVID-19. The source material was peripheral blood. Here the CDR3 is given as CASSQDGNSGANVLTF. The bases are TGCGCCAGCAGCCAAGATGGCAACTCTGGGGCCAACGTCCTGACTTTC.